This TCR beta chain was sequenced in a study of blood T cell repertoires in COVID-19. Study context: Researchers got acute and convalescent COVID-19 samples from the United States, Italy and Spain. The cDNA or gDNA used as material had been derived from T cells, B-cell-depleted T cells, or PBMCs.

Authors' processing steps: Nucleated cell counts were estimated from reference gene primer amplification. Libraries were prepared by immunoSEQ multiplex PCR; TCRdb keeps only in-frame clonotypes and omits some of them. That table gives V, J and clone size, and the DNA gave D and trimming. In the table there are approximately 85,000 clones, about 82% of which are singletons. Germline V gene lookup returns CDR1 MNHEY and CDR2 SVGEGT. The V end was cut by 6 bases, the J end by 3 bases, with 16 bases between. CDR3 length equals 15 residues. Source material: peripheral blood. This clonotype originated in a woman aged 80 or over in a cohort sampled during active or convalescent COVID-19. This chain links TRBV6-2 or TRBV6-3 with TRBJ2-3; no firm D call. The CDR3 DNA reads TGTGCCAGCAGCCCCCGGAGAGGTGGGACAGATACGCAGTATTTT. It codes for CASSPRRGGTDTQYF.